This TCR beta chain is drawn from a study of PD-1 blockade in classical Hodgkin lymphoma (dated by TCRdb to 2020 to 2022). Study-wide context: Nivolumab dosing was 3 mg/kg intravenously every 2 weeks, continuing until either disease progression or unacceptable toxicity. The study used TCR beta sequencing and CyTOF to define a peripheral blood immune signature of response to PD-1 blockade in classical Hodgkin lymphoma. Results the study describes overall, beyond this receptor: By C4D1, a significant rise was seen in CD4+ TCR diversity but not in CD8+ TCR diversity (p=0.0027 vs p=0.16), and the rise was most apparent among complete responders (p=0.02). The study was restricted to a single clinical trial cohort, and the causes of repertoire differences, possibly disease activity or prior therapy, were left undefined. Lower diversity was seen in patients whose nivolumab began less than 1 year after ASCT, and these patients were left out of later analyses so that immune reconstitution would not confound the results. Trial patients with a complete response had baseline diversity similar to that of newly diagnosed patients, while partial responders and progressors had significantly lower diversity. Newly diagnosed patients were reported to have lower baseline TCR diversity than healthy donors, and relapsed/refractory patients were reported to have lower baseline TCR diversity still.

Genomic DNA was isolated using the Qiagen DNeasy kit from unsorted PBMCs as well as from negatively selected CD4+ and CD8+ fractions. Amplification of TCR beta CDR3 regions was done by immunoSEQ multiplex PCR with primers that anneal to V and J segments. A synthetic immune receptor repertoire was used to minimize amplification bias, and any remaining bias was removed computationally after sequencing. The original methods were these. Repertoire diversity was quantified as the Shannon entropy index using custom Python scripts. The unsorted, CD4+ and CD8+ repertoires were each analyzed separately, with the exception of combined analyses, where CD4+ and CD8+ sequences were merged in silico. Clonal expansion was defined as a frequency increase of at least 2-fold after treatment compared with C1D1, and clones undetected at baseline were assigned a pseudocount of 0.5. Clones with 0 or 1 copy at C1D1 were defined as singleton clones, while clones with 2 or more copies were defined as non-singleton clones. By matching protein sequences in sorted samples from the same patient, clones expanded in unsorted samples were annotated as CD4+, CD8+ or unknown. Wilcoxon tests were applied to paired samples to test diversity changes from C1D1 to C4D1. TCRdb mirrors the immuneACCESS table, restricted to in-frame sequences. Some clones are absent from its copies; in checked studies, under half trace to an unresolved V gene, and the reason for the others is unknown. That table furnishes V, J and clone size, whereas the DNA furnished D and trimming. The sample table contains around 41,000 clones; only one count was recorded for approximately 70% of them. The leading ten clones occupy approximately 3% of the sample.

Concerning this clone: The specificity of this receptor is unknown. No per-base quality is available; no much larger clone lies one base away.

The germline ends are 9 bases apart after V is trimmed by 0 bases and J by 0 bases. Per the germline V gene, SNHLY is the CDR1 and FYNNEI is the CDR2. Including the terminal cysteine and phenylalanine, the CDR3 comprises 16 residues. CDR3 DNA only is kept here, 48 bases in frame from base 1. The time point label, as the study defines it: cycle 2 day 1 (C2D1) of nivolumab. Every trial patient had relapsed following autologous stem cell transplantation, and prior brentuximab vedotin exposure was what differed among cohorts A, B and C. The trial cohort included 55 to 60 patients with relapsed/refractory classical Hodgkin lymphoma, and each patient had a best overall response of complete response, partial response or progressive disease. In the multi-cohort phase II CheckMate 205 trial, trial patients received single-agent nivolumab. Best overall response was determined by an independent review committee according to the 2007 International Working Group response criteria. Trial PBMCs were collected just before the start of nivolumab (C1D1) and during therapy at cycle 2 day 1 and cycle 4 day 1. Peripheral blood was collected in 8 mL Vacutainer Cell Preparation Tubes, from which PBMCs were isolated by centrifugation and then cryopreserved.

The chain employs TRBV2 and TRBJ2-4; the D gene assignment is ambiguous. This clonotype was obtained from a human donor with classical Hodgkin lymphoma. The sample was peripheral blood mononuclear cells (PBMCs), taken before the second cycle of nivolumab. The DNA is as follows: TGTGCCAGCAGTGAAGCGGCATCCCTAGCCAAAAACATTCAGTACTTC. Protein translation: CASSEAASLAKNIQYF.